This entry describes one TCR beta chain. The source of the sample is a study of cytomegalovirus exposure and HLA in healthy donors. The PCR ran on 60 Vbeta and 13 Jbeta primers. Here immunoSEQ multiplex PCR was the method, and the copy in TCRdb shows in-frame clones only, minus some. The sample has roughly 200,000 clones, roughly 9.5% seen once; the top ten hold 1% to 1.5%. Between the trimmed V and J ends, which lost 3 bases and 6 bases, there was a span of 17 bases. This CDR3 has 15 amino acids. From germline, CDR1 is KGHSH and CDR2 LQKENI. The clonotype comes from a woman aged 25 to 45 in good health and CMV-seropositive. The rearrangement uses TRBV18 and TRBJ1-1, with TRBD1 as a possible D gene (5 bases). Source material: PBMCs. DNA for the CDR3: TGTGCCAGCTCACCGAACTCGGTGGGGGGGGCTGAAGCTTTCTTT. This translates into CASSPNSVGGAEAFF.